This T cell receptor (beta chain) was documented in a study of T cells in Graves' hyperthyroidism and ophthalmopathy. Whole-study findings and limits: In the blood, most expanded thyroid clonotypes above 0.001 appeared as well.

Uncontrolled infection, other autoimmune disease, pregnancy or lactation barred patients from enrollment. Concerning this clonotype: Its antigen is unknown.

From RNA transcripts, TCR beta CDR3 regions were amplified. RT-PCR in the first round (using the HTBI primer set) targeted the TCR CDR3. TCRdb itself ran the multiplex PCR reads through MiXCR, one entry per CDR3 protein. Among approximately 300,000 distinct CDR3 sequences listed, 16% were seen once. CDR1 and CDR2 from the germline V gene are MDHEN and SYDVKM. The CDR3 contains 16 residues. Trimming pared 2 bases from V and 6 bases from J, leaving 17 bases between. The sample was blood. The chain has TRBV28 and TRBJ1-5; D perhaps matches TRBD1 (5 bases). The sequence derives from a man aged 25 to 40 with Graves' hyperthyroidism. Here the CDR3 reads CASSLVLGLGGQPQHF. In nucleotides, the CDR3 is TGTGCCAGCAGTTTAGTTCTTGGTTTGGGGGGTCAGCCCCAGCATTTT.